The present entry profiles one T cell receptor (beta chain) with its context. Its antigen is not identified. This specimen belongs to a study of a mutant IDH1 vaccine in newly diagnosed glioma. Background on the study: Each patient was administered eight vaccinations, scheduled in weeks 1, 3, 5, 7, 11, 15, 19 and 23.

The sample's time point: week 5, during vaccination. Each dose delivered 300 ug of mutant IDH1 20-mer peptide subcutaneously with imiquimod. Assay used: immunoSEQ multiplex PCR; TCRdb lists only in-frame clones, some missing. The sample has 60,000 or so clones, approximately 80% seen once. Sequencing was performed on PBMCs, taken from a glioma patient whose treatment included an IDH1 peptide vaccine. The receptor comes from a woman between 18 and 29 years old with glioma. Some clones in this sample may be carry-over from other donors' samples.

For the CDR3, the DNA is TGTGCTAGTGGTTTGGCCCCTGGGACATCTAATACGCAGTATTTT. Protein: CASGLAPGTSNTQYF. V usage is TRBV12-5 and J usage is TRBJ2-3, with D perhaps TRBD1 (6 bases). This CDR3 is 15 amino acids long. Germline V gives CDR1 LGHNT, CDR2 FRNRAP. V was clipped by 1 base and J by 7 bases, with 15 bases between them. The full variable domain, with the rest looked up from reference TRBV12-5 and TRBJ2-3, is DARVTQTPRHKVTEMGQEVTMRCQPILGHNTVFWYRQTMMQGLELLAYFRNRAPLDDSGMPKDRFSAEMPDATLATLKIQPSEPRDSAVYFCASGLAPGTSNTQYFGPGTRLTVL.